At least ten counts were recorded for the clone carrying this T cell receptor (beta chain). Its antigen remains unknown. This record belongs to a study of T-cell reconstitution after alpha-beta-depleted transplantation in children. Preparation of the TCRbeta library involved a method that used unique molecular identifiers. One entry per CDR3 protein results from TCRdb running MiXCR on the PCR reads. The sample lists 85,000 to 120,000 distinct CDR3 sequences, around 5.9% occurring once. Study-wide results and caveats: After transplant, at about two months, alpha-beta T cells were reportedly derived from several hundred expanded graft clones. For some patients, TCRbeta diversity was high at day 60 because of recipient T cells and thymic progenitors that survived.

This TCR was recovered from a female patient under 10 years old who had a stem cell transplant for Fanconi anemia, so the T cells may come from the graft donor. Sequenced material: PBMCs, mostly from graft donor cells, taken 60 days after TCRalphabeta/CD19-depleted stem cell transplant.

The CDR3 nucleotides read TGTGCCAGCAGCGCCCACAGGGTAGGGGATGAAAAACTGTTTTTT. Residues: CASSAHRVGDEKLFF. V usage is TRBV7-9 and J usage is TRBJ1-4, with a weak D call TRBD1 (6 bases). The CDR3 extends over 15 amino acids. Germline V gene sequence: CDR1 SEHNR, CDR2 FQNEAQ (reference sequence). Trimming took 5 bases from V and 6 from J, leaving 16 bases between them.